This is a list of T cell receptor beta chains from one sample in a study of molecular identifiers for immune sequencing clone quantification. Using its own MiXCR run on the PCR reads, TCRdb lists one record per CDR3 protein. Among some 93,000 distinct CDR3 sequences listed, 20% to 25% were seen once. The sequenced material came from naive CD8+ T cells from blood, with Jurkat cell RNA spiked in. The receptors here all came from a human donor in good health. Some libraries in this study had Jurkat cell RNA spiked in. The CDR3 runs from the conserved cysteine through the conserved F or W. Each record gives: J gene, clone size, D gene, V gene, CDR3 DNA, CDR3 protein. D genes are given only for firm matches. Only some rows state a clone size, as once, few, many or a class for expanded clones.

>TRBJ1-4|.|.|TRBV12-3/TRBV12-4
TGTGCCAGCAGTTTCAGACAGGTCAAAAAACTGTTTTTT
CASSFRQVKKLFF
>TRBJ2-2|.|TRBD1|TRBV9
TGTGCCAGCAGCGTAGAGGGGGCCGACACCGGGGAGCTGTTTTTT
CASSVEGADTGELFF
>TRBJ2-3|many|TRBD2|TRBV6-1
TGTGCCAGCAGTGAAACTGGTATTTTGGGACTAGCGGAGATCACAGATACGCAGTATTTT
CASSETGILGLAEITDTQYF
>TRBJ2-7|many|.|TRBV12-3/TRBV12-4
TGTGCCAGCAGTTCGTCGGGGAAAACCTCCTACGAGCAGTACTTC
CASSSSGKTSYEQYF
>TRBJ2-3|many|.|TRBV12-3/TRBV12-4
TGTGCCAGCAGTTTAGAAGGCCTTGGGGAAACCAACACAGATACGCAGTATTTT
CASSLEGLGETNTDTQYF
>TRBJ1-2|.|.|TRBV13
TGTGCCAGCAGCCACCGACAGGCAGAATTACACTATGGCTACACCTTC
CASSHRQAELHYGYTF
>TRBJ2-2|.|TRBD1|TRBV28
TGTGCCAGCAGTTTTCTCGGGACAGCCAACACCGGGGAGCTGTTTTTT
CASSFLGTANTGELFF
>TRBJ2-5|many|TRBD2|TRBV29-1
TGCAGCGTGACTAGCGGGACTACGCAAGAGACCCAGTACTTC
CSVTSGTTQETQYF
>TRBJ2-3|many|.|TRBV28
TGTGCCAGCAGGACCCGGGTCCCGGTCCTGGGGAGAAAGACTAGCACAGATACGCAGTATTTT
CASRTRVPVLGRKTSTDTQYF
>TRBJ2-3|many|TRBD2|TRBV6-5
TGTGCCAGCAGTGCTGTAGCGGGAGGGCGCACAGATACGCAGTATTTT
CASSAVAGGRTDTQYF
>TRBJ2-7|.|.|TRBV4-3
TGCGCCAGCAGCCAAGATTTTAGGGGATCCTACGAGCAGTACTTC
CASSQDFRGSYEQYF
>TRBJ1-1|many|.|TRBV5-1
TGCGCCAGCAGCCCGGACGGTGTGAGAACCTCGCTTGAAGCTTTCTTT
CASSPDGVRTSLEAFF
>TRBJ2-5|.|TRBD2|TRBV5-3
TGTGCCAGAAGCTTGGCTAGCGGGAAACAAGAGACCCAGTACTTC
CARSLASGKQETQYF
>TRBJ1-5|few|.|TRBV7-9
TGTGCCAGCAGCGACGGGACGAGCAATCAGCCCCAGCATTTT
CASSDGTSNQPQHF
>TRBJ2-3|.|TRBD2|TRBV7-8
TGTGCCAGCAGCTTAGACGGGACTAGCGGGAATACGCAGTATTTT
CASSLDGTSGNTQYF
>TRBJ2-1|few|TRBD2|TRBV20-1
TGCAGTGCTAGGGAGCGGGGGAAAACGACCTACAATGAGCAGTTCTTC
CSARERGKTTYNEQFF
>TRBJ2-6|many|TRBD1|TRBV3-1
TGTGCCAGCAGCCAAGGTCTCCGGGACAGGGTAGTATTCGTCCTGACTTTC
CASSQGLRDRVVFVLTF
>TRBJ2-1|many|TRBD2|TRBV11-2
TGTGCCAGCAGCGAAAGCGGGAGCTCCTACAATGAGCAGTTCTTC
CASSESGSSYNEQFF
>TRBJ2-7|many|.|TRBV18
TGTGCCAGCTCCCACGACGGGAAGTCAGGGGAGCAGTACTTC
CASSHDGKSGEQYF
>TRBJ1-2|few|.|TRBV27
TGTGCCAGCAGTTTATCAGGGATCTATGGCTACACCTTC
CASSLSGIYGYTF
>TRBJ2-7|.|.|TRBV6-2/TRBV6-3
TGTGCCAGCAGTTACTCTAGCGGACCCTACGAGCAGTACTTC
CASSYSSGPYEQYF
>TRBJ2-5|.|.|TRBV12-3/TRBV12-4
TGTGCCAGCAGTTTACGGGGTGGGAGGCAAGAGACCCAGTACTTC
CASSLRGGRQETQYF
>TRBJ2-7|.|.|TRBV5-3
TGTGCCGGCAGCTTGCGTCTGGGACCCTACGAGCAGTACTTC
CAGSLRLGPYEQYF
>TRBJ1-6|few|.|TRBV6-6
TGTGCCAGCAGTTCCCTGGGGGGCGCCGGGGATTCACCCCTCCACTTT
CASSSLGGAGDSPLHF
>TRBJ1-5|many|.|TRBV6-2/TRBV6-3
TGTGCCAGCAGACCACTTTCCGGGGGGATCAATCAGCCCCAGCATTTT
CASRPLSGGINQPQHF
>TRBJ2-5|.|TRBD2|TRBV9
TGTGCCGGCAGCGTAACCGCGGGGGGGCAAGAGACCCAGTACTTC
CAGSVTAGGQETQYF
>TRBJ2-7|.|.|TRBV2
TGTGCCACCGGGGGAACGTGGGGCTCCTACGAGCAGTACTTC
CATGGTWGSYEQYF
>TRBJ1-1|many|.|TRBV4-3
TGCGCCAGCAGCCAGGGGAGAAACACTGAAGCTTTCTTT
CASSQGRNTEAFF
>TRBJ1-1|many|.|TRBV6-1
TGTGCCAGCAGTGAAACAGGGTACACTGAAGCTTTCTTT
CASSETGYTEAFF
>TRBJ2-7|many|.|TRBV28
TGTGCCAGCAGTTCGGGGACTCGTTCCTACGAGCAGTACTTC
CASSSGTRSYEQYF
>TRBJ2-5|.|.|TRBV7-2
TGTGCCAGCAGCTTAGAACTGGGGCGAGGGGAGACCCAGTACTTC
CASSLELGRGETQYF
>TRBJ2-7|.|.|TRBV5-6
TGTGCCAGCAGCCTACTCGACTACGAGCAGTACTTC
CASSLLDYEQYF
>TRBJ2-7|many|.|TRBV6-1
TGTGCCAGCAGTGAAGAGAAAGGGATCTACGAGCAGTACTTC
CASSEEKGIYEQYF
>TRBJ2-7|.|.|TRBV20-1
TGCAGTGCTAGAGAAACAGGTGTCTCCCACGAGCAGTACTTC
CSARETGVSHEQYF
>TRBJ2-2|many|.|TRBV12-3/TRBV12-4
TGTGCCAGCACCCTGCTCCAGGGAATGGACACCGGGGAGCTGTTTTTT
CASTLLQGMDTGELFF
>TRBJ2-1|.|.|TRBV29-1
TGCAGCGTTGTGGGCAGAAGCTCCTACAATGAGCAGTTCTTC
CSVVGRSSYNEQFF
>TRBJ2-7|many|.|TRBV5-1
TGCGCCAGCAGCTTGGCTACAGGGCCTGTTTCCGAGCAGTACTTC
CASSLATGPVSEQYF
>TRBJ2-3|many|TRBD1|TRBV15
TGTGCCACCAGCCCCCTCACAGGGGGGAGCACAGATACGCAGTATTTT
CATSPLTGGSTDTQYF
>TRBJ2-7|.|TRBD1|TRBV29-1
TGCAGCGTTGAGGGACAGACTGGCTCCTACGAGCAGTACTTC
CSVEGQTGSYEQYF
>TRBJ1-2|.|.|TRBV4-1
TGCGCCGGCAGCCAGGGTTCGGGGGCGTTGTGGCATTTACTCTACACCTTC
CAGSQGSGALWHLLYTF
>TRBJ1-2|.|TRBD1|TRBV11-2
TGTGCCAGCAGCTTAGGGACAGGGCCTAACTATGGCTACACCTTC
CASSLGTGPNYGYTF
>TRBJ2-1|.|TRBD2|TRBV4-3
TGCGCCAGCAGCCATCTAGCGGGAGCCTACAATGAGCAGTTCTTC
CASSHLAGAYNEQFF
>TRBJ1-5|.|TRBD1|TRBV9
TGTGCCAGCAGCTCGGACAGGGGATCTGGTCAGCCCCAGCATTTT
CASSSDRGSGQPQHF
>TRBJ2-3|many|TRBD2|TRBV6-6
TGTGCCAGCAGCCCCAACCCCCTCGCGGGGGGCACAGATACGCAGTATTTT
CASSPNPLAGGTDTQYF
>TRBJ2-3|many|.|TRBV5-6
TGTGCCAGCAGCTTTGGGGACAAGAGAACAGATACGCAGTATTTT
CASSFGDKRTDTQYF
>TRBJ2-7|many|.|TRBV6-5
TGTGCCAGCAGTTACGACGAAAACCGCTACGAGCAGTACTTC
CASSYDENRYEQYF
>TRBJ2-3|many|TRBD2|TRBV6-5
TGTGCCAGCAGTTACTTCCTAGCGGGGGGCACAGATACGCAGTATTTT
CASSYFLAGGTDTQYF
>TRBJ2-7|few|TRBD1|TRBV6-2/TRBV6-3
TGTGCCAGCAGTTACTCGAGAATTGGGACAGGGATTGACTACGAGCAGTACTTC
CASSYSRIGTGIDYEQYF
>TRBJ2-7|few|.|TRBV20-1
TGCAGTGCTAGAGACACGACCTCCTACGAGCAGTACTTC
CSARDTTSYEQYF
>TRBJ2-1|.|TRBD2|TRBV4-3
TGCGCCAGCAGCCGCGACGGGGGGGGGCCTTACAATGAGCAGTTCTTC
CASSRDGGGPYNEQFF
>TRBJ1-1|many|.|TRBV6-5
TGTGCCAGCAGTGCTCTCCGGGTGGGCACTGAAGCTTTCTTT
CASSALRVGTEAFF
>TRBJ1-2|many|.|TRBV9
TGTGCCAGCAGCGTTTTAATCTCTCCCCACTATGGCTACACCTTC
CASSVLISPHYGYTF
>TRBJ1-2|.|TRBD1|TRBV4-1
TGCGCCAGCAGCCAAGAGACAGGGTTGTTCTATGGCTACACCTTC
CASSQETGLFYGYTF
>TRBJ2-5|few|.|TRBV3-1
TGTGCCAGCAGCCAAGCCGCCGAGAGTAGGGAGACCCAGTACTTC
CASSQAAESRETQYF
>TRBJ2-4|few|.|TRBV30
TGTGCCTGGGTCCCAGGGACCAAAAACATTCAGTACTTC
CAWVPGTKNIQYF
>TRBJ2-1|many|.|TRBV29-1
TGCAGCGTCAGGGGCCTGAATGAGCAGTTCTTC
CSVRGLNEQFF
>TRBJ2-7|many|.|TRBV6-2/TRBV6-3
TGTGCCAGCAGTTACGAGGGGACCGAGCAGTACTTC
CASSYEGTEQYF
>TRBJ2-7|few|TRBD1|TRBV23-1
TGCGCCAGCAGTCAATCTGGACAGGTCTACGAGCAGTACTTC
CASSQSGQVYEQYF